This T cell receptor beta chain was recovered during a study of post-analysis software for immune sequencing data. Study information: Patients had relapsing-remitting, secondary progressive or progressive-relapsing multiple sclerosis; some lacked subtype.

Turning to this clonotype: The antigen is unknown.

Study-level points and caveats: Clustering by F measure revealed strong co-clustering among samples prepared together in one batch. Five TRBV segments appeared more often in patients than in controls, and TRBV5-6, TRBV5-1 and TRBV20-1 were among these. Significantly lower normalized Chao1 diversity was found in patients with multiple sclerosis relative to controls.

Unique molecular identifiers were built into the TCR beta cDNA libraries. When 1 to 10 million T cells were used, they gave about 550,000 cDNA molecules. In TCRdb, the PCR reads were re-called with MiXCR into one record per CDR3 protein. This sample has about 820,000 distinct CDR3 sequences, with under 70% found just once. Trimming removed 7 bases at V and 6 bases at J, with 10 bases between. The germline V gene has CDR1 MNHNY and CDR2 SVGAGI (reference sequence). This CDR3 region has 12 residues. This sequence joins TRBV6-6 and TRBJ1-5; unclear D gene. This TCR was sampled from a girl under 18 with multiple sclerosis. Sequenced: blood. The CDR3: CASTLLSQPQHF. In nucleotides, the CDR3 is TGTGCCAGCACCCTCCTAAGTCAGCCCCAGCATTTT.